Here is one T cell receptor beta chain with its context. The target antigen is unknown. Method: immunoSEQ multiplex PCR; TCRdb's copy keeps in-frame clones and lacks some. The sample yields under 85,000 clones, approximately 93% seen once. The sample is drawn from a study of cytomegalovirus exposure and HLA in healthy donors. General observations from the study: Most sequenced TCRs were rare (though some public TCRs occurred in many donors).

CDR3 length: 15 amino acids. V was clipped by 3 bases and J by 4 bases; unmatched bases: 6. Germline assignment: CDR1 ENHRY and CDR2 SYGVKD. The sample consisted of PBMCs. The clonotype was recovered from a woman younger than 30 in good health and CMV-seropositive. The V gene is TRBV10-3, the J gene TRBJ2-3; 8 bases are shared with TRBD1. CDR3 residues: CAISDGQGLADTQYF. CDR3 coding DNA: TGTGCCATCAGTGATGGACAGGGTTTAGCAGATACGCAGTATTTT.